This T cell receptor beta chain is drawn from a study of T-cell reconstitution after alpha-beta-depleted transplantation in children. Unique molecular identifiers tagged the TCRbeta library. A single record per CDR3 protein comes from TCRdb applying MiXCR to the PCR reads. The sample records hundreds of thousands of distinct CDR3 sequences, 9.5% to 13% being singletons. Study-level findings and limits: Reported findings indicate that, about two months after transplant, alpha-beta T cells came from several hundred expanded clones, which were derived from non-depleted graft cells.

This clonotype appeared a few times. The antigen remains unidentified. This sample comprised peripheral blood, obtained 180 days after TCRalphabeta/CD19-depleted stem cell transplant. The sequence derives from a male patient aged 2 to 9 who had a stem cell transplant for chronic granulomatous disease, so the T cells may come from the graft donor.

Written as DNA, the CDR3 is TGCGCCAGCAGCGTTATTAGCGGGAGGGCCCTCGGATCCTACAATGAGCAGTTCTTC. Translated: CASSVISGRALGSYNEQFF. The chain is built from TRBV5-1 and TRBJ2-1; 11 positions match TRBD2. The trim removed 4 bases at V and 1 base at J, leaving 13 bases unmatched. CDR3 length equals 19 residues. Germline V lookup: CDR1 SGHRS, CDR2 YFSETQ.